These T cell receptor beta chains were read from a single sample in a study of beta chain features in type 1 diabetes. Only in-frame clones appear in the TCRdb table, and some are missing; sequencing was by immunoSEQ multiplex PCR. In the table there are 680,000 or so clones, over 10% of which are singletons. Sequenced input: naive CD4+ T cells from blood. The receptors derive from a man aged 18 to 35 with type 1 diabetes. CDR3s include the opening cysteine and the closing phenylalanine or tryptophan. D genes are given only for firm matches. Clone size is given for some rows only: seen once, a few or many times, or a class if the clone is expanded.

clone size	CDR3 length	D gene	V gene	J gene	CDR3 protein	CDR3 DNA
.	14	.	TRBV5-1	TRBJ1-1	CASSSSPGDTEAFF	TGCGCCAGCAGCTCATCCCCGGGGGACACTGAAGCTTTCTTT
few	14	.	TRBV10-2	TRBJ2-2	CASSGTANTGELFF	TGCGCCAGCAGTGGGACAGCGAACACCGGGGAGCTGTTTTTT
.	14	.	TRBV6-5	TRBJ1-1	CASSREWMNTEAFF	TGTGCCAGCAGTCGCGAATGGATGAACACTGAAGCTTTCTTT
few	13	TRBD1	TRBV30	TRBJ1-5	CAWQTGGYQPQHF	TGTGCCTGGCAGACAGGGGGCTATCAGCCCCAGCATTTT
few	12	TRBD1	TRBV29-1	TRBJ1-1	CSHSPGGSEAFF	TGCAGCCATAGTCCAGGGGGCTCTGAAGCTTTCTTT
few	14	TRBD1	TRBV30	TRBJ2-7	CAWNRQGWMYEQYF	TGTGCCTGGAACAGACAGGGTTGGATGTACGAGCAGTACTTC
few	13	.	TRBV6-1	TRBJ1-4	CAGQSTVNEKLFF	TGTGCCGGACAGAGCACAGTAAATGAAAAACTGTTTTTT
.	15	.	TRBV18	TRBJ1-5	CASSPNAAEYQPQHF	TGTGCCAGCTCACCCAACGCCGCGGAATATCAGCCCCAGCATTTT
.	15	.	TRBV19	TRBJ2-3	CASSIREQGTDTQYF	TGTGCCAGTAGTATCAGAGAGCAGGGGACAGATACGCAGTATTTT
few	13	TRBD1	TRBV27	TRBJ1-2	CASTGTGGWGYTF	TGTGCCAGCACCGGTACAGGGGGCTGGGGCTACACCTTC
.	15	TRBD2	TRBV6-6	TRBJ2-1	CASRRTSGGSNEQFF	TGTGCCAGCAGGAGGACTAGCGGGGGAAGCAATGAGCAGTTCTTC
.	17	.	TRBV7-9	TRBJ2-3	CASSYRDTRPWKNTQYF	TGTGCCAGCAGCTACAGGGACACCCGGCCCTGGAAAAATACGCAGTATTTT
few	15	.	TRBV5-6	TRBJ2-3	CASSLVTHFTDTQYF	TGTGCCAGCAGCTTGGTTACGCACTTCACAGATACGCAGTATTTT
few	15	.	TRBV10-3	TRBJ1-1	CAISEVWSLDTEAFF	TGTGCCATCAGTGAAGTGTGGTCATTAGACACTGAAGCTTTCTTT
.	12	.	TRBV5-4	TRBJ1-2	CASSLDGYGYTF	TGTGCCAGCAGCTTGGACGGCTATGGCTACACCTTC
.	14	TRBD1	TRBV5-6	TRBJ2-2	CASSPDRGAGELFF	TGTGCCAGCAGCCCGGACAGGGGCGCCGGGGAGCTTTTTTTT
.	12	.	TRBV29-1	TRBJ1-1	CSVSWGGTEAFF	TGCAGCGTTAGTTGGGGAGGCACTGAAGCTTTCTTT
few	13	.	TRBV7-9	TRBJ2-3	CASSHQNTDTQYF	TGTGCCAGCAGCCACCAAAACACAGATACGCAGTATTTT
.	16	.	TRBV28	TRBJ1-6	CASSFAGAVLNSPLHF	TGTGCCAGCAGTTTCGCAGGGGCCGTCCTCAATTCACCCCTCCACTTT
few	16	TRBD1	TRBV30	TRBJ1-2	CAWSRTGTGRMYGYTF	TGTGCCTGGAGCCGGACCGGGACAGGGAGAATGTATGGCTACACCTTC
.	13	.	TRBV7-2	TRBJ2-5	CASSLAGAETQYF	TGTGCCAGCAGCTTAGCCGGCGCAGAGACCCAGTACTTC
few	13	.	TRBV4-1	TRBJ2-1	CASRGLGYNEQFF	TGCGCCAGCAGAGGACTGGGCTACAATGAGCAGTTCTTC
.	14	TRBD1	TRBV13	TRBJ2-7	CASSFRTGPYEQYF	TGTGCCAGCAGCTTTAGGACAGGGCCCTACGAGCAGTACTTC
few	15	.	TRBV2	TRBJ1-1	CASSVQRDMGTEAFF	TGTGCCAGCAGTGTCCAAAGGGATATGGGCACTGAAGCTTTCTTT
.	14	.	TRBV18	TRBJ1-6	CASSRDGENSPLHF	TGTGCCAGCTCCAGGGACGGGGAAAATTCACCCCTCCACTTT
few	15	.	TRBV7-9	TRBJ2-2	CASSPYRGNTGELFF	TGTGCCAGCAGCCCCTACCGGGGTAACACCGGGGAGCTGTTTTTT
few	11	.	TRBV7-9	TRBJ1-2	CASSLHYGYTF	TGTGCCAGCAGCTTACACTATGGCTACACCTTC
few	10	.	TRBV2	TRBJ2-4	CASRSGVQYF	TGTGCCAGCAGGAGTGGGGTTCAGTACTTC
few	16	.	TRBV30	TRBJ1-2	CAWSVHGLEGLNGYTF	TGTGCCTGGAGTGTACATGGCCTAGAGGGGCTAAATGGCTACACCTTC
.	14	TRBD1	TRBV15	TRBJ2-7	CATSARQGPYEQYF	TGTGCCACCAGCGCGCGACAGGGGCCCTACGAGCAGTACTTC
few	13	.	TRBV29-1	TRBJ2-3	CSVVVHFTDTQYF	TGCAGCGTTGTTGTACACTTCACAGATACGCAGTATTTT
.	15	.	TRBV18	TRBJ1-2	CASSPGSGTNYGYTF	TGTGCCAGCTCACCAGGCAGTGGAACTAACTATGGCTACACCTTC
few	14	.	TRBV18	TRBJ2-5	CASSPPSVQETQYF	TGTGCCAGCTCACCACCGTCCGTACAAGAGACCCAGTACTTC
few	15	.	TRBV9	TRBJ1-1	CASTVGTGSNTEAFF	TGTGCCAGCACGGTTGGAACGGGATCGAACACTGAAGCTTTCTTT
.	15	.	TRBV18	TRBJ2-2	CASSPRTANTGELFF	TGTGCCAGCTCACCCCGGACAGCGAACACCGGGGAGCTGTTTTTT
.	15	.	TRBV5-1	TRBJ2-7	CASSTTGGDSYEQYF	TGCGCCAGCAGCACCACAGGGGGGGACTCCTACGAGCAGTACTTC
.	11	.	TRBV5-1	TRBJ2-7	CASSPGGEQYF	TGCGCCAGCTCCCCGGGTGGCGAGCAGTACTTC
few	14	.	TRBV6-5	TRBJ1-1	CASSYSNRLTEAFF	TGTGCCAGCAGTTACTCGAATAGGCTCACTGAAGCTTTCTTT
few	14	.	TRBV19	TRBJ2-7	CASSMRTASYEQYF	TGTGCCAGTAGTATGAGGACAGCTTCCTACGAGCAGTACTTC
few	16	.	TRBV6-5	TRBJ2-6	CASSSGTPGGANVLTF	TGTGCCAGCAGTTCCGGGACCCCTGGTGGGGCCAACGTCCTGACTTTC
few	15	.	TRBV30	TRBJ2-7	CAWSPTQTYSYEQYF	TGTGCCTGGAGTCCGACCCAGACATATTCCTACGAGCAGTACTTC
few	16	.	TRBV4-2	TRBJ1-2	CASSQDVIGVSYGYTF	TGTGCCAGCAGCCAAGATGTGATTGGTGTTTCCTATGGCTACACCTTC
.	15	.	TRBV7-2	TRBJ2-5	CASSLAAWAAETQYF	TGTGCCAGCAGCTTAGCGGCTTGGGCCGCCGAGACCCAGTACTTC
.	16	.	TRBV5-1	TRBJ1-4	CASSSTTGFDREKLFF	TGCGCCAGCAGCTCCACGACAGGTTTCGATCGTGAAAAACTGTTTTTT
few	15	.	TRBV19	TRBJ2-4	CASSIQGLTKNIQYF	TGTGCCAGTAGTATTCAGGGCTTGACCAAAAACATTCAGTACTTC
.	15	.	TRBV2	TRBJ2-5	CASSELGTAQETQYF	TGTGCCAGCAGTGAACTGGGGACTGCCCAAGAGACCCAGTACTTC
few	16	TRBD1	TRBV15	TRBJ1-1	CATSRETGALWTEAFF	TGTGCCACCAGCAGGGAGACAGGGGCTTTGTGGACTGAAGCTTTCTTT
few	16	TRBD1	TRBV19	TRBJ1-5	CASSGDRAYSNQPQHF	TGTGCCAGTAGTGGGGACAGGGCATATAGCAATCAGCCCCAGCATTTT
.	14	.	TRBV19	TRBJ2-2	CAATAGMLHGELFF	TGTGCCGCGACCGCCGGGATGCTTCACGGGGAGCTGTTTTTT
few	13	TRBD2	TRBV27	TRBJ2-1	CASSSLPGGEQFF	TGTGCCAGCAGTTCCCTACCGGGAGGAGAGCAGTTCTTC
few	13	.	TRBV5-1	TRBJ2-1	CASTGQVHNEQFF	TGCGCCAGTACGGGGCAAGTCCACAATGAGCAGTTCTTC
.	12	.	TRBV6-6	TRBJ1-2	CASSSGTDGYTF	TGTGCCAGCAGTTCAGGGACGGATGGCTACACCTTC